Sequencing of this TCR beta chain was carried out in a study of response to subunit inactivated influenza vaccine. This clonotype has just a few counts. As yet, its antigen is unknown. Regarding the study as a whole: There was a suggestion from the authors that each seasonal influenza vaccination recruits few new T cells.

The CDR3 sequence is 14 residues long. After removal of 3 bases from V and 8 bases from J, the junction contained 7 bases not matched to a gene. MiXCR, applied by TCRdb to the RT-PCR reads, yields one record per CDR3 protein. The repertoire holds 650,000 to 800,000 distinct CDR3 sequences, less than 20% seen once, with 11% in the top ten. This receptor was taken from a man aged 45 to 65 who received an inactivated influenza vaccine. V gene TRBV12-3 or TRBV12-4 combines with J gene TRBJ2-1; 7 nucleotides line up with TRBD2. The starting material was PBMCs from blood, obtained roughly 5 days after vaccination. In nucleotides, the CDR3 is TGTGCCAGCAGTTTTAGACTAGCCGGGGATGAGCAGTTCTTC. Its protein product is CASSFRLAGDEQFF.